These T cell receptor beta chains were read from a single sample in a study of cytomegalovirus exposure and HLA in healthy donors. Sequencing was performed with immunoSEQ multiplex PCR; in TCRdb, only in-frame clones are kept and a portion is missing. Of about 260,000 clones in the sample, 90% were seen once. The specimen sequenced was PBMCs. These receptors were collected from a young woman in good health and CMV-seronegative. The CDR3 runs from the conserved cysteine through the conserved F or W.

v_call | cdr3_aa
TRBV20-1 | CSARYRYEQYF
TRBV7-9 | CASSWTSGRETQYF
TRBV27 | CASSLLATIGNEQFF
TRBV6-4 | CASSNGQGGTDTQYF
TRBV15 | CATRETRAPRGVEQYF
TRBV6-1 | CASSDWSVSYEQYF
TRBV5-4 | CASSPGGTYNEQFF
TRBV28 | CASSLRVLLDEQYF
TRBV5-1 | CASSLVPGQGAYEQYF
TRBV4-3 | CASSQDLGFSGELFF
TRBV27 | CASSLFNTGELFF
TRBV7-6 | CASSSWTSDNYEQYF
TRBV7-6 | CASSLSGRVEDTQYF
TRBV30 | CAWSVHGGLSQPQHF
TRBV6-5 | CASSGTVQETQYF
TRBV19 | CASSIENPFGYSNQPQHF
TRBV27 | CASSWSESQETQYF
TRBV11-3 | CASSHTGGSYGELFF
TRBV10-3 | CATGDRGGNTEAFF
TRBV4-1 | CASSQTPGDNQPQHF
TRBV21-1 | CASSKGKQGATGELFF
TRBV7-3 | CASSDPGVGGYTF
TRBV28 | CASTVGGGYNEQFF
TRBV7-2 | CASSLSTARAGNYGYTF
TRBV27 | CASSSFSTGAGKAELFF
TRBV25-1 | CASRGRGSNQPQHF
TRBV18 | CASSPLGLADEQYF
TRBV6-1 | CASSALAGNTGELFF
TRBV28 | CASSLGTGGEQYF
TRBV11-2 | CASSLELGEQFF
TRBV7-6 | CASSQQGWSGQYF
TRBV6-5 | CASSRSGSGNEQFF
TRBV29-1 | CSGLSAPGELFF
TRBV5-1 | CASSQGTGYNQPQHF
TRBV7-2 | CASSFTGTTNTDTQYF
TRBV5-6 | CASTMDRRGELFF
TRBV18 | CASSPQGAYEQYF
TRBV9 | CASRKGSEVGGNEKLFF
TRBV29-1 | CRVARDRFYTF
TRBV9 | CASSVEAMVGDTLASQETQYF
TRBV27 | CASSPSGLVREQYF
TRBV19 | CASSMGTGPIYEQYF
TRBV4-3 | CASSHTAGSYEQYF
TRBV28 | CASSDRDRGLEQYF
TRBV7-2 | CASSLDRGSLIAFF
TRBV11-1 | CASSHYRVGKNTGELFF
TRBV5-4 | CASSRDSSSYEQYF
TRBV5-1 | CASSLQGNEQYF
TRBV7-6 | CASTASLSDTQYF
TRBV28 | CASTGRGEQYF
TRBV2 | CASSETYEQYF
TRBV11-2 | CASSLGGHRNYGYTF
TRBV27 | CASSFRVNYGYTF
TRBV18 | CASSEGSQPQHF
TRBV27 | CASSALTGTNEKLFF
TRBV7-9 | CASSLGGSGANVLTF